This T cell receptor beta chain was recorded in a study of cytomegalovirus exposure and HLA in healthy donors (dated by TCRdb to about 2017). Context from the whole study: In an earlier analysis of 587 of the donors, approximately 260 Gb of sequence data and some 120 million unique TCR beta sequences from roughly 200 million T cells were reported. An early release that covered some 640 HLA-typed donors contained approximately 300 gigabases of sequencing data and around 80 million unique TCR sequences. Of the approximately 400 genotyped donors, approximately 83% fell in the genetic ancestry cluster associated with self-reported Caucasian donors. The study aimed to test whether cataloging public T cell receptors could reveal signatures of past pathogen exposure. The T cell repertoires of 666 subjects were profiled by immunosequencing and related to cytomegalovirus serostatus. Along with the approximately 700-subject first cohort, a separate validation cohort of over 90 different subjects was used. To predict cytomegalovirus infection status, the study combined high-throughput TCR immunosequencing, statistical association of individual TCRs with disease status, and machine learning. To study patterns of TCR occurrence, a later analysis re-analyzed previously published TCR beta repertoires from several hundred donors and added high-resolution HLA genotyping. Rather than drawing on any new phenotypic data, the later analysis identified candidate immune exposures from TCR beta sequences and the way those sequences occurred across donors. To decide whether each TCR beta V gene segment behaved as functional or pseudogenic, an earlier analysis of nearly 600 of the donors relied on high-throughput TCR beta sequencing. Donor age, sex, ethnicity and CMV serostatus were compiled alongside the repertoire data. In a later genetic analysis, genome-wide SNP genotypes for about three fifths of the roughly 670 donors were used, and that subset was treated as a discovery cohort. All discovery cohort repertoires had been generated on a single sequencing platform. Class I and class II HLA loci were covered by the typing at four-digit resolution. Typing coverage differed by locus: A, B, C, DRB1 and DQB1 were typed in about 620-630 donors, DQA1 in 500 to 550, DPA1 in 600 to 610, and DPB1 in around 440. A handful of DR-DQ haplotypes were handled as single units for association and clustering because linkage in the cohort was strong. On average, about 240,000 unique TCR beta nucleotide sequences were sequenced per donor among a few hundred genotyped donors of the cohort, with roughly 19% of those sequences being non-productive. Broad study findings and their caveats: Because counts were too low, about 18 rarely observed V segments, including chromosome 9 orphons, were excluded from the earlier analysis of roughly 580 of the donors. Because some donors lacked HLA typing at each locus, the association tests relied only on the typed subset. The sequencing pipeline was judged likely to have produced a cluster of highly shared sequence variants as a technical artifact. According to the authors, the approach could potentially be generalized to other disease states and immunological phenotypes. Immune exposure information for the cohort was limited to CMV serostatus. Three of the identified cytomegalovirus-associated TCR beta chains were confirmed in vitro to be specific for cytomegalovirus antigens. Compared with equally common non-associated chains, HLA-associated TCR beta chains in a later analysis were more clonally expanded and had lower generation probabilities. A later analysis found that TCR association rates varied across HLA loci, with DRB1 alleles showing the most associated TCRs and HLA-C alleles the fewest. Some IMGT-functional V segments, including TRBV6-2 and TRBV6-3, could not be distinguished by the 87-base-pair reads and were therefore excluded. Sequencing depth was assumed to be roughly uniform across donors in the presence/absence analyses, though that assumption may not hold. At a false discovery rate of 0.05, a later analysis linked roughly 17,000 TCR beta sequences to specific HLA alleles. A total of around 150 TCR beta chains were listed by the study as associated with cytomegalovirus. In a later genetic analysis, a missense DCLRE1C variant was associated with V-gene and J-gene trimming of TCR beta chains, and the association was replicated in an independent cohort. A further reported finding was that TCR beta sequences accurately predicted the HLA-A and HLA-B alleles for most subjects in the first cohort. In both the original and validation cohorts, the classifier was reported to diagnose cytomegalovirus status with high specificity and sensitivity. Correlated functional status among segregating V segments might be attributable to linkage disequilibrium, but an unknown experimental factor could not be ruled out. Across donors, most TCR sequences were observed very rarely, whereas some public TCRs were present in many individuals. In a later analysis, several top co-occurrence clusters were reported to appear linked to parvovirus B19, influenza, CMV and Epstein-Barr virus. Broadly in line with IMGT annotations, most TCR beta V segments showed up in productive rearrangements about 87% or about 30% of the time in an earlier analysis of under 700 of the donors. A later genetic analysis reported fewer N-insertions in productive TCRs among donors in an Asian-associated ancestry cluster than the roughly 700-donor mean. Strong co-occurrence of HLA alleles, especially DR and DQ, made assigning TCR associations to individual alleles difficult. This cohort had only TCR beta chains sequenced, and the lack of alpha or paired-chain data limited which features could be detected. A later analysis found that most CMV-associated TCR beta chains appeared HLA-restricted, with HLA associations seemingly driven largely by CMV exposure.

Library prep was done by the immunoSEQ multiplex PCR assay. For the multiplex PCR, a mixture combining 60 forward primers for TCR Vbeta segments and 13 reverse primers for TCR Jbeta segments was used. Amplification of the CDR3 region of rearranged TCR beta genes was performed with a multiplex PCR assay on genomic DNA. On the Illumina HiSeq System, the amplified TCR beta libraries were sequenced as 87-base-pair reads. Turning to the authors' computational methods: A later analysis counted about 80 million unique TCR beta chains across the 666 repertoires, and about 10 million of these chains were shared by at least two donors. To remove PCR and sequencing errors, raw reads were error-corrected and collapsed into unique sequences using a nearest-neighbor algorithm that merged closely related sequences. V, D and J gene segments were assigned by aligning CDR3 sequences to IMGT reference sequences. For a sequence to be retained, a match of at least six nucleotides was required to both a V gene segment and a J gene segment. Rearrangements were called productive when the CDR3 lacked stop codons and stayed in frame with V and J; all others were non-productive. CDR3 was defined by IMGT convention, running from the second conserved V-encoded cysteine to the conserved J-encoded phenylalanine. Sequences without an unambiguous match to a single V gene segment were excluded from the earlier analysis of several hundred of the donors. In an earlier analysis of approximately 560 of the donors, a V segment was called functional when productive rearrangements were above 56.7%, and segregating when the standard deviation between donors exceeded 5%. A statistical classification framework was built to diagnose cytomegalovirus status from the catalog of TCR beta chain sequences. V and J gene assignment, in a later analysis, came from comparing TCR nucleotide sequences with IMGT/GENE-DB human TR gene sequences. A later analysis assigned CDR3 sequences and most-parsimonious VDJ recombination scenarios with the TCRdist pipeline. In a later analysis, each TCR beta chain was defined by its CDR3 amino acid sequence together with its V-gene family, and reads without a unique V-gene family were excluded. A later analysis removed several hundred highly shared, low-generation-probability nucleotide sequences to deal with suspected cross-contamination and a sequencing artifact. For each public chain, a later analysis derived a clonal expansion index from normalized ranks of inferred template counts within each repertoire. In a later analysis, generation probabilities were computed with a VDJ recombination model fitted to out-of-frame rearrangements, and the resulting probabilities were checked against IGoR. In a later analysis, TCR-TCR, TCR-HLA and TCR-CMV co-occurrence was scored with hypergeometric tests, and a repertoire-size bias correction was applied to TCR pairs. A later analysis estimated false discovery rates by permuting HLA or CMV assignments 20 times. A later analysis grouped co-occurring TCRs with DBSCAN, adding TCRdist sequence similarity when clustering within HLA-allele-positive subsets. Repertoires with fewer than 30,000 or more than 120,000 public chains were left out of co-occurrence clustering, as were about 5 repertoires with anomalous nucleotide sharing. Held by TCRdb, this immuneACCESS table contains in-frame sequences only and omits some clones. Under half of the omission traces to an unresolved V gene where checked; the cause of the rest is unknown. V, J and clone size are those of that table, while D and trimming were read from the DNA. This sample comprises about 230,000 clones, roughly 73% of them detected only once. The top ten clonotypes cover more than 0.45% of the sample.

Taken from the germline V gene, the CDR1 and CDR2 loops are SGHRS and YFSETQ. There are 11 amino acids in the CDR3, from cysteine to phenylalanine inclusive. Only the CDR3 part of the read is kept: 33 bases, read in frame from the first base. V is pared back by 2 bases and J by 5 bases, with 4 bases lying between the germline termini. A word on this clone: What this receptor recognizes is not known. The sample holds no much larger clone one base away, and base qualities are not on file.

The cohort consisted of 600 or so healthy bone marrow donors. At the time of sampling, every cohort member was nominally healthy, though immune exposures that went unrecorded were likely present. The donor was CMV seronegative and belonged to the group of around 350 seronegative cohort members. A peripheral blood sample was collected from each donor, and TCR beta sequencing was performed on peripheral blood mononuclear cells. Genomic DNA extraction from the blood cell samples was performed with the Qiagen DNeasy Blood Extraction Kit. Sequenced: PBMCs. This receptor chain uses TRBV5-1 and TRBJ2-5, with the identity of the D gene unclear. The TCR sequence derives from a boy younger than 18 in good health and CMV-seronegative. Read as DNA, the sequence is TGCGCCAGCAGCTTCGGGGAGACCCAGTACTTC. Its amino acids are CASSFGETQYF. Outside the CDR3, residues come from the reference TRBV5-1 and TRBJ2-5 proteins, so the full variable domain is: KAGVTQTPRYLIKTRGQQVTLSCSPISGHRSVSWYQQTPGQGLQFLFEYFSETQRNKGNFPGRFSGRQFSNSRSEMNVSTLELGDSALYLCASSFGETQYFGPGTRLLVL.